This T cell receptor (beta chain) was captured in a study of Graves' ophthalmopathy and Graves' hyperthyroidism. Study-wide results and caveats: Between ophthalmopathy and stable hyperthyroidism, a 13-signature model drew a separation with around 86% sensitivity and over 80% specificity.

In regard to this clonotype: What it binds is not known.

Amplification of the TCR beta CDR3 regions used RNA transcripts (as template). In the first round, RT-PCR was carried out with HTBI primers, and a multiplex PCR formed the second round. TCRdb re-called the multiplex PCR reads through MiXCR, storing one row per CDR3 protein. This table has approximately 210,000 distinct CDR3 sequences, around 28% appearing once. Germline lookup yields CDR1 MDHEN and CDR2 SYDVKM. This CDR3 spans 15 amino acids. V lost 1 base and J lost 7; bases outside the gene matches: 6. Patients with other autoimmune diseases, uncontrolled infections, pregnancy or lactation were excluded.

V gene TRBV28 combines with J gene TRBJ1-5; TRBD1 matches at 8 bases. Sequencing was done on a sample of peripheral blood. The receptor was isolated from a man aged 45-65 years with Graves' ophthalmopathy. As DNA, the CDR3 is TGTGCCAGCAGTTTATTCTCAGGGGGCGACCAGCCCCAGCATTTT. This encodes CASSLFSGGDQPQHF.